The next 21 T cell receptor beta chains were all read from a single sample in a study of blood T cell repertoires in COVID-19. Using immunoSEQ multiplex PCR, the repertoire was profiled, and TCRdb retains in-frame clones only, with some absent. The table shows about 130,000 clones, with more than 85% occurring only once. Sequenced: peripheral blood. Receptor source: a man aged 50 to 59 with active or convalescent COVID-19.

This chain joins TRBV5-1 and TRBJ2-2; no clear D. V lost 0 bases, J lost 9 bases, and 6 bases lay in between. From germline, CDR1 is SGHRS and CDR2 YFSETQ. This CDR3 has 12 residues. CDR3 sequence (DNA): TGCGCCAGCAGCTTGGCCGGTAGGGAGCTGTTTTTT. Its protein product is CASSLAGRELFF. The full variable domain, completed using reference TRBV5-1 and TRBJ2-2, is KAGVTQTPRYLIKTRGQQVTLSCSPISGHRSVSWYQQTPGQGLQFLFEYFSETQRNKGNFPGRFSGRQFSNSRSEMNVSTLELGDSALYLCASSLAGRELFFGEGSRLTVL.

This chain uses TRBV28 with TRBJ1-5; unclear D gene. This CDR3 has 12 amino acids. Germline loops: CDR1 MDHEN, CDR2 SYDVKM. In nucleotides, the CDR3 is TGTGCGGCGGCGGATAGCAATCAGCCCCAGCATTTT. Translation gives CAAADSNQPQHF.

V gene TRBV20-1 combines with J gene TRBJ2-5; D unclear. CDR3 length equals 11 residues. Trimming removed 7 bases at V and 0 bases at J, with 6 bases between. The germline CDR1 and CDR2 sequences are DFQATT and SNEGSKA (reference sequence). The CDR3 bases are TGCAGTGAAGAGTACCAAGAGACCCAGTACTTC. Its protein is CSEEYQETQYF.

This chain's CDR3 is CASSIGALLAKNIQYF. In DNA, the CDR3 is TGTGCCAGTAGTATTGGGGCTCTATTAGCCAAAAACATTCAGTACTTC. The J gene is TRBJ2-4, the V gene TRBV19; D may be TRBD1 (5 bases). Trimming pared 3 bases from V and 0 bases from J, leaving 12 bases between. CDR1 and CDR2 (germline): LNHDA, SQIVND (reference sequence). The CDR3 runs to 16 residues.

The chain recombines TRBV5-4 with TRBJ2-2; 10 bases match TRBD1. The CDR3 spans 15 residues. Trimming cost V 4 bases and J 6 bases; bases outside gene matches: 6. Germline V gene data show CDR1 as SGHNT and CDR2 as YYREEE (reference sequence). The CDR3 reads CASSRKDRGPGELFF. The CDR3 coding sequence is TGTGCCAGCAGCCGGAAAGACAGGGGGCCCGGGGAGCTGTTTTTT.

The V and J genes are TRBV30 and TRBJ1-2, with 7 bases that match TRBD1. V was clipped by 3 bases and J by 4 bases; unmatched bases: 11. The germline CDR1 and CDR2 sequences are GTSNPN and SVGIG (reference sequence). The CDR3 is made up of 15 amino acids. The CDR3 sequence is CAWRGGQAGGYGYTF. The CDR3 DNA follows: TGTGCCTGGAGGGGTGGACAGGCGGGAGGCTATGGCTACACCTTC.

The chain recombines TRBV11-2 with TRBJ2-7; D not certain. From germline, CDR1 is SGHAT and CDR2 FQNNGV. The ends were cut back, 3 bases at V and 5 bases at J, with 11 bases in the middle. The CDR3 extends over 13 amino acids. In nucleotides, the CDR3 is TGTGCCAGCAGCTTGAACTCCTTGGACGAGCAGTACTTC. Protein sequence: CASSLNSLDEQYF.

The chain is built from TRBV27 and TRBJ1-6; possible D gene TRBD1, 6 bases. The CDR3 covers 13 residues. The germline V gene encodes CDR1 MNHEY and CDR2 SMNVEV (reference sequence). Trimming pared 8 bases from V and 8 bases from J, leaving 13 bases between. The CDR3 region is CASSEGDYSPLHF. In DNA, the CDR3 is TGTGCCAGCTCAGAGGGGGATTATTCACCCCTCCACTTT.

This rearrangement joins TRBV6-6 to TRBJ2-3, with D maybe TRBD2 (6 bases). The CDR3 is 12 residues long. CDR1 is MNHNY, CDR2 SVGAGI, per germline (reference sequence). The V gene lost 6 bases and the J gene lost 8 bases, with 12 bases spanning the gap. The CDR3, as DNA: TGTGCCAGCAGCCCCGCCGGGGGTACGCAGTATTTT. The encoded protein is CASSPAGGTQYF.

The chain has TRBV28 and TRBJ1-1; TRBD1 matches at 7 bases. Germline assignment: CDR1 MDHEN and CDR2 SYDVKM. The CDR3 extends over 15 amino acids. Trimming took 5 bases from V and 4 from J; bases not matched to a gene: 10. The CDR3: CASSRDRRGSTEAFF. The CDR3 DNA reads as TGTGCCAGCAGTAGGGACAGACGGGGCAGCACTGAAGCTTTCTTT.

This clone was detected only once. CDR3 bases: TGTGCCAGTAGTATGAATGGGGGGACCTACGAGCAGTACTTC. Translating it yields CASSMNGGTYEQYF. The chain couples TRBV19 to TRBJ2-7; the D gene is possibly TRBD2 (6 bases). In germline, CDR1 is LNHDA, CDR2 SQIVND (reference sequence). The V end was cut by 3 bases, the J end by 2 bases, with 11 bases between. The CDR3 is made up of 14 amino acids.

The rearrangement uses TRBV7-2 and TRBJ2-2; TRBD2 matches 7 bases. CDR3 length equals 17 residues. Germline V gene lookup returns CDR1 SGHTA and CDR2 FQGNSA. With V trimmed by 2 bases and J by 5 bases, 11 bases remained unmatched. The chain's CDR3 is CASSLPVGRSQTGELFF. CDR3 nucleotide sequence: TGTGCCAGCAGCTTACCGGTCGGGAGGTCACAGACCGGGGAGCTGTTTTTT.

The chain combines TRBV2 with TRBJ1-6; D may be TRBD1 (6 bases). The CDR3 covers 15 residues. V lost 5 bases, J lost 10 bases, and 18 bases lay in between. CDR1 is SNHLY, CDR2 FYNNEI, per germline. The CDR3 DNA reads TGTGCCAGCAGTAGGGACACGCGGTATGGGTCACCCCTCCACTTT. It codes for CASSRDTRYGSPLHF.

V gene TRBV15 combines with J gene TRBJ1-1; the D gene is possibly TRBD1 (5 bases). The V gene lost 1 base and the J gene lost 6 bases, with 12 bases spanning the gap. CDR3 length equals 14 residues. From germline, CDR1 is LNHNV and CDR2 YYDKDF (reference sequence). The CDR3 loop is CATSRGTEGAEAFF. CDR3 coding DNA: TGTGCCACCAGCAGAGGTACCGAAGGGGCTGAAGCTTTCTTT.

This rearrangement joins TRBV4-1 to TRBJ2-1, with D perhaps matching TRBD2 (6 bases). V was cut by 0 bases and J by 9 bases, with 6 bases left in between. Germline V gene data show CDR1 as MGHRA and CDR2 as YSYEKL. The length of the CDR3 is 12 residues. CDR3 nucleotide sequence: TGCGCCAGCAGCCAAGAGGGGGGTGAGCAGTTCTTC. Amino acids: CASSQEGGEQFF.

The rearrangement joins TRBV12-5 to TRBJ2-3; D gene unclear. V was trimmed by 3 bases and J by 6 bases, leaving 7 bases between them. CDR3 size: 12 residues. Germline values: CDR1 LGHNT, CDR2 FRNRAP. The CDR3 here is CASGFPRDTQYF. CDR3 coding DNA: TGTGCTAGTGGTTTCCCTAGGGATACGCAGTATTTT. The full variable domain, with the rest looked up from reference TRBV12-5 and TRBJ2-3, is DARVTQTPRHKVTEMGQEVTMRCQPILGHNTVFWYRQTMMQGLELLAYFRNRAPLDDSGMPKDRFSAEMPDATLATLKIQPSEPRDSAVYFCASGFPRDTQYFGPGTRLTVL.

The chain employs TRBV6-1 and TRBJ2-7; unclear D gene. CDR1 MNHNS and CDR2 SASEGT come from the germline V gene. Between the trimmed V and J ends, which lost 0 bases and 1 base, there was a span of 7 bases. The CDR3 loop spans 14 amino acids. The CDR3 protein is CASSEAAQSYEQYF. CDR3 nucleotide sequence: TGTGCCAGCAGTGAAGCGGCACAGTCCTACGAGCAGTACTTC.

The CDR3 DNA follows: TGCGCCAGCAGCCAAGCGGTAGCTTTCGTCGACGAGCAGTACTTC. This sequence encodes CASSQAVAFVDEQYF. The J gene is TRBJ2-7, the V gene TRBV4-1; unclear D gene. CDR1 and CDR2 from the germline V gene are MGHRA and YSYEKL. The CDR3 is 15 amino acids. V shed 1 base and J shed 5 bases, with 15 bases lying between them.

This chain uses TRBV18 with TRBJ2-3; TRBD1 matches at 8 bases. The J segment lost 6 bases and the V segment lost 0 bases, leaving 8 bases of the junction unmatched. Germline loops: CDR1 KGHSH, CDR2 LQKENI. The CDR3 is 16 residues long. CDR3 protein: CASSPPSYQGADTQYF. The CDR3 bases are TGTGCCAGCTCACCACCGAGCTACCAGGGGGCCGATACGCAGTATTTT.

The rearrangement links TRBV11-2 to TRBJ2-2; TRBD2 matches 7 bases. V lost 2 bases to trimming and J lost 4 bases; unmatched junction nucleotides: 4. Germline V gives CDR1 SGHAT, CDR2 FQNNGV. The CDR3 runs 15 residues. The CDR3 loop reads CASSLRGVVTGELFF. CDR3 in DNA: TGTGCCAGCAGCTTACGGGGGGTCGTCACCGGGGAGCTGTTTTTT.

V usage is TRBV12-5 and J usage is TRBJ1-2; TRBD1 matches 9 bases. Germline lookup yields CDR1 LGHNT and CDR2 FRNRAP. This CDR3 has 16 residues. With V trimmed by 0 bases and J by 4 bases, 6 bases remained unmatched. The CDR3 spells CASGLVTGGGPYGYTF. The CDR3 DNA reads TGTGCTAGTGGTTTGGTGACAGGGGGAGGGCCCTATGGCTACACCTTC.